Listed below are T cell receptor beta chains from one sample, sequenced in a study of CD8 T cells in ankylosing spondylitis. A single record per CDR3 protein comes from TCRdb applying MiXCR to the 5' RACE reads. In the table there are about 240,000 distinct CDR3 sequences, around 7.8% of which are singletons. The sequenced sample was blood, either unsorted or a sorted T cell fraction (not recorded which). These receptors were collected from a male donor with ankylosing spondylitis or in good health (not recorded which). Each CDR3 is given with its conserved first and last residue. The D gene is left open where the match is weak. Size is omitted from some rows. Given values are once, few, many or a class for expanded clones.

j_call d_call v_call clone_size cdr3_aa cdr3_nt
TRBJ1-6 - TRBV7-8 - CASSPVGAAYNSPLHF TGTGCCAGCAGCCCAGTAGGAGCGGCCTATAATTCACCCCTCCACTTT
TRBJ2-1 - TRBV6-1 many CASGGRSSYNEQFF TGTGCCAGCGGCGGGCGCAGCTCCTACAATGAGCAGTTCTTC
TRBJ1-1 - TRBV12-3/TRBV12-4 few CASTTAGKGLNTEAFF TGTGCCAGCACCACCGCGGGGAAGGGTTTGAACACTGAAGCTTTCTTT
TRBJ2-3 TRBD1 TRBV4-2 - CASSQRTGAYTDTQYF TGTGCCAGCAGCCAACGGACAGGGGCTTACACAGATACGCAGTATTTT
TRBJ2-1 TRBD2 TRBV20-1 many CSAGGSGSLSEQFF TGCAGTGCCGGGGGGAGCGGGAGTTTAAGTGAGCAGTTCTTC
TRBJ1-4 TRBD1 TRBV2 many CASKGQANEKLFF TGTGCCAGCAAGGGACAGGCTAATGAAAAACTGTTTTTT
TRBJ2-2 - TRBV7-3 many CASSLSPGHRDLDTGELFF TGTGCCAGCAGCTTATCGCCGGGACACCGCGATTTGGACACCGGGGAGCTGTTTTTT
TRBJ1-5 - TRBV7-2 many CASSTTWNQPQHF TGTGCCAGCAGCACTACCTGGAATCAGCCCCAGCATTTT
TRBJ2-7 - TRBV5-5 many CASSLVRLSYEQYF TGTGCCAGCAGCTTGGTTAGACTTTCCTACGAGCAGTACTTC
TRBJ2-7 TRBD1 TRBV5-1 many CASTSDRGQDSYEQYF TGCGCCAGCACCAGCGACAGGGGACAGGATTCCTACGAGCAGTACTTC
TRBJ2-7 TRBD2 TRBV6-2/TRBV6-3 - CASSYARGGDDEQYF TGTGCCAGCAGTTACGCACGCGGGGGGGACGACGAGCAGTACTTC
TRBJ2-7 - TRBV6-5 many CASSYVWGDEQYF TGTGCCAGCAGTTACGTGTGGGGCGACGAGCAGTACTTC
TRBJ2-2 TRBD2 TRBV7-6 many CASSLPTGGGFSGELFF TGTGCCAGCAGCTTACCGACGGGGGGTGGTTTCTCCGGGGAGCTGTTTTTT
TRBJ1-2 - TRBV20-1 few CSAKGGNYGYTF TGCAGTGCCAAAGGGGGTAACTATGGCTACACCTTC
TRBJ1-4 TRBD1 TRBV5-5 many CASSQGAADEKLFF TGTGCCAGCTCGCAGGGGGCAGCTGATGAAAAACTGTTTTTT
TRBJ1-1 - TRBV20-1 many CSASRDSGTEAFF TGCAGTGCTAGCCGCGACAGTGGCACTGAAGCTTTCTTT
TRBJ1-6 - TRBV6-1 - CASSLRIGQGHNSPLHF TGTGCCAGCAGCCTCCGGATTGGACAAGGACATAATTCACCCCTCCACTTT
TRBJ1-6 - TRBV12-5 many CASGLVRGSPLHF TGTGCTAGTGGTTTGGTGAGGGGTTCACCCCTCCACTTT
TRBJ2-7 - TRBV7-8 - CASSLGYSYEQYF TGTGCCAGCAGCTTGGGCTATTCCTACGAGCAGTACTTC
TRBJ1-1 - TRBV27 - CASSMGGLTEAFF TGTGCCAGCAGTATGGGGGGGCTCACTGAAGCTTTCTTT
TRBJ1-3 - TRBV5-1 few CASSLLEAQGNTIYF TGCGCCAGCAGCTTGTTGGAGGCTCAAGGAAACACCATATATTTT
TRBJ2-1 TRBD1 TRBV7-3 few CASSPLGGVYNEQFF TGTGCCAGCAGCCCGCTAGGGGGCGTCTACAATGAGCAGTTCTTC